This T cell receptor beta chain was observed in a study of identical twins. This CDR3 spans 14 amino acids. Germline V gives CDR1 MGHRA, CDR2 YSYEKL. V dropped 3 bases and J dropped 4 bases, with 13 bases sitting between them. TCRdb used MiXCR to reprocess the 5' RACE reads, holding one entry per CDR3 protein. The table shows 1.5 million to 2 million distinct CDR3 sequences, with less than 40% occurring only once. In every case, the donor was a healthy Caucasian. This TCR was sampled from a newborn girl in good health. The gene calls are TRBV4-1 and TRBJ2-7; D remains ambiguous. The sample comprised cord blood. In DNA form, the CDR3 reads TGCGCCAGCAGCCACCGGGTGGGCCCTTACGAGCAGTACTTC. Its translation: CASSHRVGPYEQYF.